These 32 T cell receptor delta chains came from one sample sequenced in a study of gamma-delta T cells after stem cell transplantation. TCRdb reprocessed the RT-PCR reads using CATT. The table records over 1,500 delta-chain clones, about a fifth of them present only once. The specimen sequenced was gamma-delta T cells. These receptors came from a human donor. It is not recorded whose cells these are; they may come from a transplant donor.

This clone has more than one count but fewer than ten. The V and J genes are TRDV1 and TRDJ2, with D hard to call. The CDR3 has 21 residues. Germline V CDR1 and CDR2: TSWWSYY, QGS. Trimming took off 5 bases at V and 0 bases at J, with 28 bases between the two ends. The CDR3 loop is CALGSPKTSILSKALTAQLFF. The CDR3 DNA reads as TGTGCTCTTGGGTCCCCGAAAACCAGTATCCTGAGCAAAGCTTTGACAGCACAACTCTTCTTT.

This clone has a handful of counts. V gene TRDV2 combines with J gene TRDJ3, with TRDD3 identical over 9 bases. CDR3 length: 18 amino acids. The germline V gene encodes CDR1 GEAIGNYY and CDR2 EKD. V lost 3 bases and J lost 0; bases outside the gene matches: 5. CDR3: CACDLLGDSSWDTRQMFF. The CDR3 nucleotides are TGTGCCTGTGACCTACTGGGGGACAGCTCCTGGGACACCCGACAGATGTTTTTC.

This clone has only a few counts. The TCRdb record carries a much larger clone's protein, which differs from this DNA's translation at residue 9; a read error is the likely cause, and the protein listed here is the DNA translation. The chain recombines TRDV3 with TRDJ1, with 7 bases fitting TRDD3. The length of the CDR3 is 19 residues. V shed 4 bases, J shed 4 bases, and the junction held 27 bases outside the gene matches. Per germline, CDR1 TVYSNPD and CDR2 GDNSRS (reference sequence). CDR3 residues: CASYFRLLRNYWGFDKLIF. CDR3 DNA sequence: TGTGCCTCCTACTTCCGCCTCTTGAGGAATTACTGGGGCTTCGATAAACTCATCTTT.

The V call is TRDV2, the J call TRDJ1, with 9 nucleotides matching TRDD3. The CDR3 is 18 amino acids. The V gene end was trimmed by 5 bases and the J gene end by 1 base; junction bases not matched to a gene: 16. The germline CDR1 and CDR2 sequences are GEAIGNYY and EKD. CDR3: CACVSLGDSGESTDKLIF. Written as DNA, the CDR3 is TGTGCCTGTGTTTCTCTGGGGGATTCGGGCGAGAGCACCGATAAACTCATCTTT.

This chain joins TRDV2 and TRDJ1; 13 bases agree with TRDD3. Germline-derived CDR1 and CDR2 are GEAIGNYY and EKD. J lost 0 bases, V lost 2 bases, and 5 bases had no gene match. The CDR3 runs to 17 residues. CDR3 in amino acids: CACDILLGDTHTDKLIF. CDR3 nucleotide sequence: TGTGCCTGTGACATCCTACTGGGGGATACGCACACCGATAAACTCATCTTT.

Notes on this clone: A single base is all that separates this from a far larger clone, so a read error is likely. DNA for the CDR3: TGTGCCTCCTACTTCCGCCTCTTGGGGAATTACTGGGGCTGCGATAAACTCATCTTT. Translating gives CASYFRLLGNYWGCDKLIF. The rearrangement joins TRDV3 to TRDJ1; 7 bases are a match to TRDD3. This CDR3 spans 19 amino acids. V lost 4 bases and J lost 4; bases outside the gene matches: 27. The V gene's germline CDR1 is TVYSNPD and CDR2 GDNSRS (reference sequence).

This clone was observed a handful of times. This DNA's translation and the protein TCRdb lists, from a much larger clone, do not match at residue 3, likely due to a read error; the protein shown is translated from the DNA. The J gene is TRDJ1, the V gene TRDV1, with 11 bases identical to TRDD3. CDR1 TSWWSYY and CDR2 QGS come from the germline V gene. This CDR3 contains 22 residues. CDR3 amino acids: CAIGEFTFLQVLGDRGTDKLIF. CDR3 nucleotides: TGTGCTATTGGGGAATTTACCTTCCTACAAGTACTGGGGGATAGAGGCACCGATAAACTCATCTTT.

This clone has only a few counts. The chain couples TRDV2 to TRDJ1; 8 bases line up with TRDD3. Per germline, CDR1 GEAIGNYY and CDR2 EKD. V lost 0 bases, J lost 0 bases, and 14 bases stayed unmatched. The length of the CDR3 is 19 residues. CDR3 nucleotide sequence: TGTGCCTGTGACACCGTGTCCGCTACTGGGGGTCCGTACACCGATAAACTCATCTTT. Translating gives CACDTVSATGGPYTDKLIF.

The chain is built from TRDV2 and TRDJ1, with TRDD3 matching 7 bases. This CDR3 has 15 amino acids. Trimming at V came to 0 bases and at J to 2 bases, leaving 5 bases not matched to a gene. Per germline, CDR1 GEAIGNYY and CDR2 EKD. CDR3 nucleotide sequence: TGTGCCTGTGACACCCTCGGATACGCGACCGATAAACTCATCTTT. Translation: CACDTLGYATDKLIF.

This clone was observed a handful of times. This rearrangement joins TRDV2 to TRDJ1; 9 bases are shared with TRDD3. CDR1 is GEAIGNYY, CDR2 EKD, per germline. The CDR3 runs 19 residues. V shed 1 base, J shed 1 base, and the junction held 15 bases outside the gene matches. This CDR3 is CACDTLLGDASVITDKLIF. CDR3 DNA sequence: TGTGCCTGTGACACTCTACTGGGGGACGCCTCCGTTATCACCGATAAACTCATCTTT.

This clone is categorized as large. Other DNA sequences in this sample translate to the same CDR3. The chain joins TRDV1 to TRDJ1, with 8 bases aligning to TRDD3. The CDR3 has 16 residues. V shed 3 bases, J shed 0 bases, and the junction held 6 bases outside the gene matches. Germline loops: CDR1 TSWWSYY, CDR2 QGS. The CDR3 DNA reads TGTGCTCTTGGGGACTTTCTGGGGGAATACACCGATAAACTCATCTTT. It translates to CALGDFLGEYTDKLIF.

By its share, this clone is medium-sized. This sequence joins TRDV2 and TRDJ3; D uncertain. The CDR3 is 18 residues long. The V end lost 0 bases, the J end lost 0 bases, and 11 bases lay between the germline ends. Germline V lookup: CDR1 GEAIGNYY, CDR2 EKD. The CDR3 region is CACDTGRASSWDTRQMFF. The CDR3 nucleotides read TGTGCCTGTGACACCGGTCGGGCAAGCTCCTGGGACACCCGACAGATGTTTTTC.

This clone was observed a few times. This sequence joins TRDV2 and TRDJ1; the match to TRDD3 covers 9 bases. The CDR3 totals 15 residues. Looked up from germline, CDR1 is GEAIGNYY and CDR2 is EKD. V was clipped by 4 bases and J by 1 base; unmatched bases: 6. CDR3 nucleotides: TGTGCCTGTGATAGACTGGGGGAGCCCACCGATAAACTCATCTTT. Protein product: CACDRLGEPTDKLIF.

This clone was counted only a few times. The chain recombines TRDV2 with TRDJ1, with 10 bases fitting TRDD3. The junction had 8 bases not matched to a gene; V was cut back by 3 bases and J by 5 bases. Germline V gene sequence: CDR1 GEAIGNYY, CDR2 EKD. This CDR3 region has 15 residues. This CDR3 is CACDVPGDTGDKLIF. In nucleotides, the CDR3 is TGTGCCTGTGACGTACCGGGGGATACGGGTGATAAACTCATCTTT.

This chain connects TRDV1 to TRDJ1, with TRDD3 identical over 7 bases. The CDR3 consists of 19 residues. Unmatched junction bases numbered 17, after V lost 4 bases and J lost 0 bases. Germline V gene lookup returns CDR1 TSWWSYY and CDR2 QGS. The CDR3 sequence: CALGVLRLGGIPNTDKLIF. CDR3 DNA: TGTGCTCTTGGGGTCCTGCGCCTTGGGGGGATCCCCAACACCGATAAACTCATCTTT.

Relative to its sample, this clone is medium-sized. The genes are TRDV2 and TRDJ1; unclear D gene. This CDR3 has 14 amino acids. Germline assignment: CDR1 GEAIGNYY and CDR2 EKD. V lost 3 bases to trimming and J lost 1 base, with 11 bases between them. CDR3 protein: CACDQIRTTDKLIF. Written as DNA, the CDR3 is TGTGCCTGTGACCAAATCCGTACCACCGATAAACTCATCTTT.

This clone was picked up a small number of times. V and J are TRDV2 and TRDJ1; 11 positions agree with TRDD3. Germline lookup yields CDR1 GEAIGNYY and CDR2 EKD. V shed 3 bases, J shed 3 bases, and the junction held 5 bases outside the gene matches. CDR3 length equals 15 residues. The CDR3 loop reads CACDEVGGYADKLIF. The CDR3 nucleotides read TGTGCCTGTGACGAGGTTGGGGGATACGCCGATAAACTCATCTTT.

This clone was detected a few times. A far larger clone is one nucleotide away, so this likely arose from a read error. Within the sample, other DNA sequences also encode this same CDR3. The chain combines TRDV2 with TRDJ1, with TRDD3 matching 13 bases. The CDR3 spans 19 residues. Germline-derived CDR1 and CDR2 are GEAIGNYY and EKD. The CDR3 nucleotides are TGTGCCTGCGACACCTTAACTGGGGGATACGCGAGGTACACCGATAAACTCATCTTT. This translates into CACDTLTGGYARYTDKLIF.

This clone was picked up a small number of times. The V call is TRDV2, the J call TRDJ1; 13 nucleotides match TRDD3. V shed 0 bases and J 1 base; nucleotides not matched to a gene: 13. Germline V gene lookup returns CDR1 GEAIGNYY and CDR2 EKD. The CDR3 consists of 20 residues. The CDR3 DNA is TGTGCCTGTGACACCATCTTACTGGGGGATACGCCCGAGCTCACCGATAAACTCATCTTT. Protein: CACDTILLGDTPELTDKLIF.

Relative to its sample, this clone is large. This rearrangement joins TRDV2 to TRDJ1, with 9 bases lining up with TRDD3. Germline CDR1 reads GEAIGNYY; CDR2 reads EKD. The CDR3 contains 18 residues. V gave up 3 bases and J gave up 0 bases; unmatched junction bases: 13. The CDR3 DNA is TGTGCCTGTGACTCCCTGTCTACTGGGGGACCGTACACCGATAAACTCATCTTT. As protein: CACDSLSTGGPYTDKLIF.

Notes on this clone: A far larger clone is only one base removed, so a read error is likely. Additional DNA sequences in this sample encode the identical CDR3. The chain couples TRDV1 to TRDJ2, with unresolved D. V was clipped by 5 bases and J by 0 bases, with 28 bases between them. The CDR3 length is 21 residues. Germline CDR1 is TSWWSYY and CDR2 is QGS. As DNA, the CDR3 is TGTGCTCTTGGGTCCCCGAAAACCCTTATCCTGATTAAAGCTTTGACAGCACAACTCTTCTTT. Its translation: CALGSPKTLILIKALTAQLFF.

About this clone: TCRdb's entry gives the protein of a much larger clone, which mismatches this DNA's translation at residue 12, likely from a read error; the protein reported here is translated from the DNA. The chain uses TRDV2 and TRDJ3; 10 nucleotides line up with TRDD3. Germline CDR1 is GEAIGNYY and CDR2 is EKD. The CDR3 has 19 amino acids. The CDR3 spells CACVQVLGDSSRDTRQMFF. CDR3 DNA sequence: TGCGCCTGTGTACAAGTACTGGGGGATTCGTCCCGGGACACCCGACAGATGTTTTTC.

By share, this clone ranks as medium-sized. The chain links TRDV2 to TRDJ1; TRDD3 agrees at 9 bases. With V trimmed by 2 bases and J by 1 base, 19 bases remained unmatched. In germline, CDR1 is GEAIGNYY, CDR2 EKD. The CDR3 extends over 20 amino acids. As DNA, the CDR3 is TGTGCCTGTGACATTATTACTGGGGGACGAGAACTAGCTTTCACCGATAAACTCATCTTT. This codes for CACDIITGGRELAFTDKLIF.

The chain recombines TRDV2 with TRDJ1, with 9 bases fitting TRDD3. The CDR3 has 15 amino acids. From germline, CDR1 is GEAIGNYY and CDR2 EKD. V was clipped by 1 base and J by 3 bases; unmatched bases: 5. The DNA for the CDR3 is TGTGCCTGTGACACGCTGGGGGATCCGGCCGATAAACTCATCTTT. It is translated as CACDTLGDPADKLIF.

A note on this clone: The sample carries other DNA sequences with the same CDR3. CDR3 region: CACDRIGATLKTDKLIF. The CDR3 DNA is TGTGCCTGTGACAGGATCGGCGCGACCTTAAAGACCGATAAACTCATCTTT. The genes are TRDV2 and TRDJ1; D is ambiguous. Germline assignment: CDR1 GEAIGNYY and CDR2 EKD. The CDR3 spans 17 residues. Trimming removed 2 bases from V and 2 bases from J, with 20 bases in between.

CDR3 nucleotide sequence: TGTGCCTGTGACACCGTGGGGGGGATACCTTACACCGATAAACTCATCTTT. Residues: CACDTVGGIPYTDKLIF. The V call is TRDV2, the J call TRDJ1; 9 positions agree with TRDD3. The CDR3 length is 17 residues. The V and J ends lost 0 bases and 0 bases, in that order; junction bases with no gene match: 7. Germline-derived CDR1 and CDR2 are GEAIGNYY and EKD.

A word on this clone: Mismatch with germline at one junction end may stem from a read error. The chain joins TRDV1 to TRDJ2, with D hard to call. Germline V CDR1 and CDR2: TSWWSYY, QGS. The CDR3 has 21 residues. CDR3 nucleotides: TGTGCTCTTGGGTCCCCGAAAACCCGTATCCTGATCAAAGCTTTGACAGCAAAACTCTTCTTT. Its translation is CALGSPKTRILIKALTAKLFF.

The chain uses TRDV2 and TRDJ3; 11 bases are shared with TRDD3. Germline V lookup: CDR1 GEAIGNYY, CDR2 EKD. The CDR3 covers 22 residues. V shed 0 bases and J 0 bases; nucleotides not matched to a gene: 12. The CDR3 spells CACDTVLGDSPKSSWDTRQMFF. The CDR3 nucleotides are TGTGCCTGTGACACCGTACTGGGGGATAGTCCCAAAAGCTCCTGGGACACCCGACAGATGTTTTTC.

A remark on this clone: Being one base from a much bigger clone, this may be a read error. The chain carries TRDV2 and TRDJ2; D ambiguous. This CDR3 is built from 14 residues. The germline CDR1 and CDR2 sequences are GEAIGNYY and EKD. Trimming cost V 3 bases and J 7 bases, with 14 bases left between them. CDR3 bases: TGTGCCTGTGACGCCGTTAGCGGACAAGCACAACTCTTCTTT. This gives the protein CACDAVSGQAQLFF.

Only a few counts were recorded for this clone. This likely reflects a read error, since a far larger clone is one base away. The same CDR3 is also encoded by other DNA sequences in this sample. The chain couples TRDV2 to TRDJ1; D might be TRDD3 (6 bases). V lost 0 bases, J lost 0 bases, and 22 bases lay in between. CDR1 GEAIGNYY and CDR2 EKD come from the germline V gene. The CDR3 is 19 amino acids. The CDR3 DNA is TGTGCCTGTGACACCGTCCGTATCGCCGGGGGGGAGTACACCGATAAACTCATCTTT. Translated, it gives CACDTVRIAGGEYTDKLIF.

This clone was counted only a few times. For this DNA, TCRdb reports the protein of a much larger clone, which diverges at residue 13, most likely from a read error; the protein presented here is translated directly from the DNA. CDR3 DNA sequence: TGTGCTCTTGGGGAATTTACCTTCCTACAAGTACTGAGGGATAGAGGCACCGATAAACTCATCTTT. Amino acids: CALGEFTFLQVLRDRGTDKLIF. The chain uses TRDV1 and TRDJ1, with TRDD2 matching 9 bases. The CDR3 is 22 residues long. The germline CDR1 and CDR2 sequences are TSWWSYY and QGS. Trimming removed 2 bases from V and 1 base from J; junction bases left unmatched: 23.

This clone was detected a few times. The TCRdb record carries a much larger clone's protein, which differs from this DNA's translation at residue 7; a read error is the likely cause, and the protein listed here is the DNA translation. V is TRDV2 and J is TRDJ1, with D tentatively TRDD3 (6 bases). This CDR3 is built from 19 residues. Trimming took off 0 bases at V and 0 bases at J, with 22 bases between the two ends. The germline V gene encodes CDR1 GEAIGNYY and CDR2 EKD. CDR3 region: CACDTVSIAGGEYTDKLIF. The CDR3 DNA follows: TGTGCCTGTGACACCGTCAGTATTGCCGGGGGGGAGTACACCGATAAACTCATCTTT.